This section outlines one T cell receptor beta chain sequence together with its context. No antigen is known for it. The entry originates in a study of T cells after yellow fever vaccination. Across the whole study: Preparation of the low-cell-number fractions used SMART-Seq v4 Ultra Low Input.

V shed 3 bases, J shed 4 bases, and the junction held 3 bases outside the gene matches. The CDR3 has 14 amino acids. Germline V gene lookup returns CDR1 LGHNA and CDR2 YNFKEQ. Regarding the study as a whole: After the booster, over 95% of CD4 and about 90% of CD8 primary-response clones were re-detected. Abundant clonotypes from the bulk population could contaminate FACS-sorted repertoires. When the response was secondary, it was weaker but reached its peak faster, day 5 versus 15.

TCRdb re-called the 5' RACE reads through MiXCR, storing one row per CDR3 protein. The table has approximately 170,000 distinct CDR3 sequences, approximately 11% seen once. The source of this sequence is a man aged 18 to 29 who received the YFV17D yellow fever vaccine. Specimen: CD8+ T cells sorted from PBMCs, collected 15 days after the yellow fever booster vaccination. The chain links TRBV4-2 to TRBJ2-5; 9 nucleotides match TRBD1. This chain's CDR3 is CASSQTGGPETQYF. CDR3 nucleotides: TGTGCCAGCAGCCAGACAGGGGGTCCAGAGACCCAGTACTTC.